This T cell receptor beta chain was found in a study of somatic mutations in cytotoxic T cells in rheumatoid arthritis. Trimming shortened V by 3 bases and J by 6 bases, and 11 bases separated the two germline ends. CDR3 length: 14 amino acids. Germline loops: CDR1 LNHDA, CDR2 SQIVND (reference sequence). In the original processing: Matches were rare between published virus-specific TCRB sequences and patient CD8+ clones exceeding 1%. This table comes from immunoSEQ multiplex PCR, and its TCRdb copy is limited to in-frame clones, with some not included. That table is the source of V, J and clone size, and D and trimming were worked out from the DNA. The sample lists several thousand clones, approximately 81% occurring once.

This clonotype was sampled from an adult with rheumatoid arthritis. The sequencing input was CD8+ T cells sorted from blood. The V and J genes are TRBV19 and TRBJ2-2; D call uncertain. The CDR3 sequence is CASSMDGGSGELFF. In DNA form, the CDR3 reads TGTGCCAGTAGTATGGACGGTGGCTCCGGGGAGCTGTTTTTT.